This TCR beta chain appears in the sequencing data of a study of shared clonotypes between healthy human individuals. General study points: The study drew on few donors, limiting represented genetic and exposure-history diversity.

V gave up 3 bases and J gave up 5 bases, with 14 bases separating them. There are 14 residues in the CDR3. Germline V gives CDR1 SGHRS, CDR2 YFSETQ. With respect to this clone: Antigen unknown.

The data were produced by immunoSEQ multiplex PCR, yet TCRdb's version contains in-frame clones alone and is incomplete. The sample includes 2 million to 2.5 million clones, more than 85% of them seen just once. This rearrangement joins TRBV5-1 to TRBJ2-5; TRBD1 might be the D (5 bases). Sequencing was done on a sample of naive CD4+ T cells from PBMCs. Subset here: CD45RA+ positively selected. The TCR sequence derives from a man between 18 and 29 years old in good health. Some clones in this sample may be carry-over from other donors' samples. The CDR3 DNA follows: TGCGCCAGCAGCTCCTTTAGGGGTCGGGAGACCCAGTACTTC. This gives the protein CASSSFRGRETQYF.